The subject of this entry is one TCR beta chain. CDR3 length equals 17 residues. Germline V lookup: CDR1 MGHRA, CDR2 YSYEKL. V trimming: 3 bases; J trimming: 0 bases; junction bases outside the gene matches: 5. The data derive from a study of blood T cell repertoires in COVID-19. Clones were read by immunoSEQ multiplex PCR, and TCRdb kept only the in-frame ones, dropping some. Of approximately 110,000 clones detected, over 75% appear once; the ten largest clones hold around 4%. The sequencing input was peripheral blood. The TCR comes from a middle-aged man with acute or convalescent COVID-19. This chain connects TRBV4-1 to TRBJ2-2, with TRBD1 matching over 9 bases. The CDR3 coding sequence is TGCGCCAGCAGCCAGGGACAGGGCCTCGCGAACACCGGGGAGCTGTTTTTT. Its translation: CASSQGQGLANTGELFF.